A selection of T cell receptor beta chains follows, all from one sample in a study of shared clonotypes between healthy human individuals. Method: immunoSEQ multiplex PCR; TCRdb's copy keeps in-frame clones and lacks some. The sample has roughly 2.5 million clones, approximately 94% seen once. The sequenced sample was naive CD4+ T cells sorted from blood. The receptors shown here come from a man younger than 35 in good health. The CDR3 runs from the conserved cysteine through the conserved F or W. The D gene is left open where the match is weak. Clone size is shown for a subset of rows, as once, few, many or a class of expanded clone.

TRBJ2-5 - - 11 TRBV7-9 TGTGCCAGCAACTTTCAAGAGACCCAGTACTTC CASNFQETQYF
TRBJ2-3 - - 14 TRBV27 TGTGCCAGCAGTTTAGGAGGGACGAGAGATACGCAGTATTTT CASSLGGTRDTQYF
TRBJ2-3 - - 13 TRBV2 TGTGCCAGCAGTTCGCCGGTTCCAGATACGCAGTATTTT CASSSPVPDTQYF
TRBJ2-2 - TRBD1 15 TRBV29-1 TGCAGCGCGTACCCCGGGACAGTCAACACCGGGGAGCTGTTTTTT CSAYPGTVNTGELFF
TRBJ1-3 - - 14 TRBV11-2 TGTGCCAGCAGCTTGGCCAGCTCTGGAAACACCATATATTTT CASSLASSGNTIYF
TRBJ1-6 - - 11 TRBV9 TGTGCCAGCAGCCCCGGGGGGGTTCTCCACTTT CASSPGGVLHF
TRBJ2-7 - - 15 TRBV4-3 TGCGCCAGCAGCCAAACTCGGGGGGCGCAGTACGAGCAGTACTTC CASSQTRGAQYEQYF
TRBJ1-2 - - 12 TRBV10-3 TGTGCCATCACGACAGGCACAAATGGCTACACCTTC CAITTGTNGYTF
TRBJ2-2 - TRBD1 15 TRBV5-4 TGTGCCAGCAGCTCGACAGGGGCCGACACCGGGGAGCTGTTTTTT CASSSTGADTGELFF
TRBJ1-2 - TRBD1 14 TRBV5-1 TGCGCCAGCAGCGGCACAGGGGGCGCGGAAGGCTACACCTTC CASSGTGGAEGYTF
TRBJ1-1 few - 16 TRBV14 TGTGCCAGCAGCCCCCTAGGGTTGCAAATGAACACTGAAGCTTTCTTT CASSPLGLQMNTEAFF
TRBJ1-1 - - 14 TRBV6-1 TGTGCCAGCAGTCAGAGGAGGGTCGACACTGAAGCTTTCTTT CASSQRRVDTEAFF
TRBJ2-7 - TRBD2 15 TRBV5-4 TGTGCCAGCAGCTTTTCTAGCGGGAGCTCCTACGAGCAGTACTTC CASSFSSGSSYEQYF
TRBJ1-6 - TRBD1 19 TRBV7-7 TGTGCTAGCAGCCTTCGACAGGGGAGCTTTGGATCCTATAATTCACCCCTCCACTTT CASSLRQGSFGSYNSPLHF
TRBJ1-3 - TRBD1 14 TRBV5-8 TGTGCCAGCAGACGGACAGGGGGCGAAAACACCATATATTTT CASRRTGGENTIYF
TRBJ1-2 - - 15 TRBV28 TGTGCCAGCAGCACCACCGGGACACCTAACTATGGCTACACCTTC CASSTTGTPNYGYTF
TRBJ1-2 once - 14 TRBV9 TGTGCCAGCAGCGGAACAGGGCTGGGCTATGGCTACACCTTC CASSGTGLGYGYTF
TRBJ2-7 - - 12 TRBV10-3 TGTGCCATCAAGAAGGGCCCCTACGAGCAGTACTTC CAIKKGPYEQYF